This T cell receptor (beta chain) was recovered during a study of post-analysis software for immune sequencing data. General study findings and limits: Compared with controls, patients had more of about 5 TRBV segments, including TRBV5-6, TRBV5-1 and TRBV20-1.

A note on this clonotype: No antigen is known for it.

Researchers reported that TCR beta cDNA libraries carried unique molecular identifiers. One entry per CDR3 protein, called by TCRdb with MiXCR from the PCR reads. The sample lists roughly 430,000 distinct CDR3 sequences; approximately 38% were seen once. V lost 7 bases to trimming and J lost 5 bases, with 15 bases between them. Germline CDR1 reads MNHNY; CDR2 reads SVGAGI (reference sequence). The CDR3 extends over 14 amino acids. This TCR came from a girl between 2 and 10 years old with multiple sclerosis. The V call is TRBV6-6, the J call TRBJ2-1, with a tentative D call TRBD2 (6 bases). Material for sequencing was blood. The CDR3 nucleotides are TGTGCCAGCACCAAACGGGACTCTAACAATGAGCAGTTCTTC. Translation: CASTKRDSNNEQFF.